This T cell receptor beta chain came from a study of human T cells and chemical hapten exposure (dated by TCRdb to about 2021). Study-wide context: Libraries were pooled for sequencing, and per-sample TCR yields varied mainly because of small differences in library volumes within the pool. In alopecia patients, the study followed how the peripheral blood TCR repertoire changed in vivo over primary and secondary sensitization to diphenylcyclopropenone (DPC), a hapten.

This clonotype has a count of ten or more. Its antigen specificity is not known. No much larger clonotype is one base removed from it; base qualities were not supplied. Here is what the overall study found, with its caveats: The number of TCRs above 1 in 1000 frequency did not change with DPC sensitization; there was no evidence of global repertoire structure alterations. After repeated subsampling, changes were observed in the strength of the expansion versus patch-test correlation and in the threshold at which the correlation became significant.

Unmatched junction bases come to 1, with V trimmed by 5 bases and J by 4 bases. From the cysteine through the phenylalanine, the CDR3 covers 14 amino acids. The sequence is cut down to CDR3 DNA, 42 bases in frame from base 1. Total RNA was isolated from unfractionated whole blood collected in Tempus Blood RNA tubes. Five healthy volunteers acted as controls for TCR sequencing and had blood drawn at day 0, 2 weeks and 6 weeks. During library preparation, unique molecular identifiers were attached to individual cDNA molecules so that TCRs could be counted quantitatively and reproducibly. From each blood RNA sample, both TCR alpha and TCR beta chains were sequenced. As for how the authors treated the data: Samples had a median of about 96,000 TCRs, with a range from roughly 23,224 to 700,000. V, J and CDR3 annotation of the TCR reads was performed with the Decombinator software suite. For the PS versus PT1 abundance plots, all samples were subsampled to the same number of TCRs (28,000). Expanded TCRs were defined as absent before sensitization and observed at least eight times at the 2-week time point. In-frame beta chains were kept once TCRdb had trimmed the public reads at Q25 with fastp and called clones with MiXCR. Identical CDR3 protein sequences are pooled into one entry, listed with their most common genes and DNA. The V and J calls follow TCRdb's processing rather than the paper's. The sample table shows about 120,000 distinct CDR3 sequences, and over 6.5% are seen once. The top ten clonotypes cover 1.2% to 1.5% of the sample.

The sample comprised whole blood. The chain is assembled from TRBV12-3 or TRBV12-4 and TRBJ2-7, with 14 bases aligning to TRBD2. The origin of this receptor is a human donor in good health. Some clones in this sample may be carry-over from other donors' samples. Donor details come from another sample of the same person, matched by shared clones. The sequence in DNA is TGTGCCAGCAGTCGACTAGCGGGAGGGTACGAGCAGTACTTC. The resulting protein is CASSRLAGGYEQYF.